This section outlines one TCR beta chain sequence together with its context. This CDR3 is also generated by other DNA sequences in the sample. CD45RO-negative cells were positively selected for CCR7, leaving out terminally differentiated effector memory CD45RA+ cells. The sample comes from a study of shared clonotypes between healthy human individuals. Study in general: There were three CD4 naive, three CD4 memory, two CD8 naive and one CD8 memory plates per donor.

Trimming took 3 bases from V and 4 from J; bases not matched to a gene: 4. The V gene's germline CDR1 is LGHNA and CDR2 YSLEER. CDR3 length: 15 amino acids. The protocol was immunoSEQ multiplex PCR, while the TCRdb copy is restricted to in-frame clones and leaves out a portion. The sample has fewer than 1 million clones, roughly 96% seen once. The source is a man younger than 45 in good health. The sequencing input was naive CD8+ T cells sorted from blood. This chain links TRBV4-3 with TRBJ2-7; TRBD2 agrees at 12 bases. CDR3 sequence (DNA): TGCGCCAGCAGCCAGGGACTAGCGGGTGGGTACGAGCAGTACTTC. Amino acid sequence: CASSQGLAGGYEQYF.